Included here is one T cell receptor beta chain sequence, with context. The data are from a study of OX40 agonist ivuxolimab in advanced cancers. The CDR3 extends over 15 amino acids. V was clipped by 1 base and J by 4 bases, with 14 bases between them. Per the germline V gene, CDR1 is SGHRS and CDR2 is YFSETQ. The protocol was immunoSEQ multiplex PCR, while the TCRdb copy is restricted to in-frame clones and leaves out a portion. The sample has 35,000 or so clones, roughly 90% seen once. The starting material was CD4+ or CD8+ T cells sorted from blood, obtained in a trial of the OX40 agonist ivuxolimab. The rearrangement uses TRBV5-1 and TRBJ1-1; maybe TRBD1 (5 bases). The TCR comes from an adult with an advanced solid tumor such as melanoma, head and neck, liver or kidney cancer. The CDR3 reads CASSLLGRAITEAFF. CDR3 nucleotide sequence: TGCGCCAGCAGCTTGTTGGGCAGGGCGATCACTGAAGCTTTCTTT.